One T cell receptor beta chain is described in this entry. As yet, its antigen is unknown. This CDR3 contains 12 residues. The V end was cut by 4 bases, the J end by 4 bases, with 8 bases between. The germline CDR1 and CDR2 sequences are GTSNPN and SVGIG (reference sequence). This table comes from immunoSEQ multiplex PCR, and its TCRdb copy is limited to in-frame clones, with some not included. The sample includes some 130,000 clones, more than 70% of them seen just once. The sample comes from a study of T cells in localized non-small cell lung cancer. Study-level findings and limits: In uninvolved adjacent lung, T cell clonality reached its highest value, exceeding tumor. Median roughly 57 top-100 tumor clones were shared with paired adjacent lung.

The sequence came from an older female donor with stage I lung adenocarcinoma. This rearrangement joins TRBV30 to TRBJ1-3; D is unclear. The source material was peripheral blood, sampled before any cancer treatment. In nucleotides, the CDR3 is TGTGCCTGGATGGCGGTGGGAAACACCATATATTTT. It codes for CAWMAVGNTIYF.